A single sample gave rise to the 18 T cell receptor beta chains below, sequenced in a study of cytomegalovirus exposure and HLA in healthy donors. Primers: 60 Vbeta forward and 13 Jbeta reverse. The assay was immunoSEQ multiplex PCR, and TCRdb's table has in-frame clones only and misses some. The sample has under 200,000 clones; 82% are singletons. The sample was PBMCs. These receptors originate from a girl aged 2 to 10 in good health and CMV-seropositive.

CDR3 DNA sequence: TGTGCCTGGAGTGTCGGGAGTGGGGGGAGGGCCCGGAGCGGGGAGCTGTTTTTT. Its protein is CAWSVGSGGRARSGELFF. The chain has TRBV30 and TRBJ2-2, with TRBD2 identical over 7 bases. V shed 0 bases, J shed 7 bases, and the junction held 17 bases outside the gene matches. The CDR3 contains 18 residues. The germline gives CDR1 GTSNPN, CDR2 SVGIG (reference sequence).

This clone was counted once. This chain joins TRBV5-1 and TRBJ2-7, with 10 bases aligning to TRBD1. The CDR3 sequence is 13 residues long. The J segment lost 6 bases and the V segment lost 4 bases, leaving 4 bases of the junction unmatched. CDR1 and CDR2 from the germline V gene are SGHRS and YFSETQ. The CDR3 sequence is CASSAGTGAEQYF. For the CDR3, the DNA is TGCGCCAGCAGCGCCGGGACAGGGGCCGAGCAGTACTTC.

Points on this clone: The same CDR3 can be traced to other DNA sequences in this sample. CDR3 residues: CSVGGNTGELFF. The CDR3 nucleotides read TGCAGCGTTGGAGGGAACACCGGGGAGCTGTTTTTT. V and J are TRBV29-1 and TRBJ2-2; the D is unclear. CDR1 and CDR2 from the germline V gene are SQVTM and ANQGSEA. The CDR3 runs 12 residues. The V gene lost 4 bases and the J gene lost 1 base, with 4 bases spanning the gap.

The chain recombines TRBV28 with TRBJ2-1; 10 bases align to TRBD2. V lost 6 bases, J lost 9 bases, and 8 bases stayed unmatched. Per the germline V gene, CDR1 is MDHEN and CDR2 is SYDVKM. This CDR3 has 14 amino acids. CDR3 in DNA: TGTGCCAGCAGCCCAGCGGGAGGGCCGGGTGAGCAGTTCTTC. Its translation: CASSPAGGPGEQFF.

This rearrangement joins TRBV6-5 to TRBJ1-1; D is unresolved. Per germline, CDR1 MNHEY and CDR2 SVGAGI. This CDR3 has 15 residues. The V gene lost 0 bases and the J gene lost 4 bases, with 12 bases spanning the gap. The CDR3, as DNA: TGTGCCAGCAGTTACTCGAAGACCCCGGGCACTGAAGCTTTCTTT. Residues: CASSYSKTPGTEAFF.

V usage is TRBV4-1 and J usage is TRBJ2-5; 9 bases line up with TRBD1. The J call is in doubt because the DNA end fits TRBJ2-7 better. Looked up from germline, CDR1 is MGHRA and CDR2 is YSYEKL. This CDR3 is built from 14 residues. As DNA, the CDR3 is TGCGCCAGCAGCCAAGGGGGGACAGGGTACGAGCAGTACTTC. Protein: CASSQGGTGYEQYF.

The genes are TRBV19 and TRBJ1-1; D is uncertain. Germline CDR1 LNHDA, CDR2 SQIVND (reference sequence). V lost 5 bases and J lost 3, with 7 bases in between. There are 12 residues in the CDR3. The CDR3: CASSPPDTEAFF. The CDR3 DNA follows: TGTGCCAGTAGTCCCCCCGACACTGAAGCTTTCTTT.

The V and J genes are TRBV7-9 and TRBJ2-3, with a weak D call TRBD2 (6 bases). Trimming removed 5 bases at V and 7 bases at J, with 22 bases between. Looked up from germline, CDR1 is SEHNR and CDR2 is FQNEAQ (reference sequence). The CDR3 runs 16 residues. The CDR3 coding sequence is TGTGCCAGCAGCCCTACTCCGACGGGGGAACGGAATACGCAGTATTTT. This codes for CASSPTPTGERNTQYF.

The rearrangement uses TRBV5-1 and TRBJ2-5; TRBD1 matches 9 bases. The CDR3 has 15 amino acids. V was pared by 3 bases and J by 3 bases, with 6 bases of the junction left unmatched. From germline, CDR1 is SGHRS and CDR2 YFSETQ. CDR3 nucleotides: TGCGCCAGCAGCTCGATGACAGGGGGTGAAGAGACCCAGTACTTC. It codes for CASSSMTGGEETQYF.

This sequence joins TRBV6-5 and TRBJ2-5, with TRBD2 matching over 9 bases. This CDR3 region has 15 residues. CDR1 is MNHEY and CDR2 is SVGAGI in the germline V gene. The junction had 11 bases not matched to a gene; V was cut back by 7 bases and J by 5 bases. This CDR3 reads CASTKSGGRAETQYF. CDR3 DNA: TGTGCCAGCACCAAGAGTGGCGGGAGGGCTGAGACCCAGTACTTC.

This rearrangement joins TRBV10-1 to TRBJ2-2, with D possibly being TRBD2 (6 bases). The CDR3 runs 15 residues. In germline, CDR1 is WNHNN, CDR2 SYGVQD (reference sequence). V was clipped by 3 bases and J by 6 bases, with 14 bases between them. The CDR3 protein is CASSDGGVGAGELFF. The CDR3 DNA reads TGCGCCAGCAGTGACGGGGGAGTTGGGGCCGGGGAGCTGTTTTTT.

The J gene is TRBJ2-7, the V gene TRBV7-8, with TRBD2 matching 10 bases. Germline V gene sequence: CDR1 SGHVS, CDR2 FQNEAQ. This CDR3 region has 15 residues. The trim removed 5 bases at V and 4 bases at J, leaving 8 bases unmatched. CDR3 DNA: TGTGCCAGCAGCCCCTTTAGCGGGAGGTCTTACGAGCAGTACTTC. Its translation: CASSPFSGRSYEQYF.

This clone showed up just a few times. The CDR3 coding sequence is TGTGCCAGCAGTGAGGGCAGGGGGTGGGAGACCCAGTACTTC. Translation gives CASSEGRGWETQYF. The rearrangement links TRBV6-1 to TRBJ2-5; 7 nucleotides agree with TRBD1. CDR3 length: 14 amino acids. With 3 bases clipped from V and 5 bases from J, the junction kept 6 bases outside the gene matches. Germline assignment: CDR1 MNHNS and CDR2 SASEGT.

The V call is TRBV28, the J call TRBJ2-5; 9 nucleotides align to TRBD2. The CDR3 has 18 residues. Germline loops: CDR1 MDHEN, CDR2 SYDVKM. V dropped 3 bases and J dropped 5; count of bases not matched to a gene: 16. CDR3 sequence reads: CASSFPLRGGRASETQYF. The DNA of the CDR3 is TGTGCCAGCAGTTTTCCCCTCCGGGGCGGGAGGGCCTCGGAGACCCAGTACTTC.

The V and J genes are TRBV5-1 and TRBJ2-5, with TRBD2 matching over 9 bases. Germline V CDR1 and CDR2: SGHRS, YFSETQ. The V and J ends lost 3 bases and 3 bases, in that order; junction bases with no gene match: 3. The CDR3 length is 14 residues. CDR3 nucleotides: TGCGCCAGCAGCTCCGGGACTAGCAAAGAGACCCAGTACTTC. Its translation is CASSSGTSKETQYF.

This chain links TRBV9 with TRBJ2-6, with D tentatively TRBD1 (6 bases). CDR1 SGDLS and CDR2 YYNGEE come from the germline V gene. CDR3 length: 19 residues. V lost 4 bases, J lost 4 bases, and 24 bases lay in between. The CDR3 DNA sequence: TGTGCCAGCAGCTTCACCACGGAGAACAGGGCCATAGGGGCCAACGTCCTGACTTTC. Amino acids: CASSFTTENRAIGANVLTF.

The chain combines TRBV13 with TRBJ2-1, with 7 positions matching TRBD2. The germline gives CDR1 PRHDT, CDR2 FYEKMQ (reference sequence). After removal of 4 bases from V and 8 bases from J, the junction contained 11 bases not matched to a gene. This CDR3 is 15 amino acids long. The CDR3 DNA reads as TGTGCCAGCAGCTCACGGATCATAGCGGGCGATGAGCAGTTCTTC. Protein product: CASSSRIIAGDEQFF.

CDR3 region: CASSLVEDRQETQYF. The CDR3 DNA follows: TGCGCCAGCAGCCTCGTGGAGGACAGGCAAGAGACCCAGTACTTC. The chain employs TRBV4-1 and TRBJ2-5, with TRBD1 matching over 7 bases. Germline V gene data show CDR1 as MGHRA and CDR2 as YSYEKL. After removal of 4 bases from V and 2 bases from J, the junction contained 7 bases not matched to a gene. The CDR3 extends over 15 amino acids.